Below, 21 T cell receptor beta chains from the same sample are listed, as sequenced in a study of regulatory T cells in long-lasting Graves disease. Specified time point: newly diagnosed GD, antithyroid drugs for less than 3 months. RNA extracted from PBMCs served as the sequencing template. Arm-PCR of CDR3 regions and iRepertoire HTBI primers were used to build TCR beta libraries. MiXCR was run by TCRdb on the multiplex PCR reads, yielding one entry per CDR3 protein. The repertoire holds hundreds of thousands of distinct CDR3 sequences, with approximately 16% as singletons. The sample was also linked to a second study, of T cells in Graves' hyperthyroidism and ophthalmopathy.

Sequenced here: peripheral blood mononuclear cells (PBMCs), sampled at new diagnosis, from a patient treated with antithyroid drugs. These receptors came from a man in his forties or fifties with Graves disease.

This clonotype has at least ten counts. V gene TRBV10-3 combines with J gene TRBJ1-5; D not certain. This CDR3 contains 14 residues. Germline values: CDR1 ENHRY, CDR2 SYGVKD. The germline V and J ends were trimmed by 3 bases and 4 bases, with 10 bases remaining between them. In nucleotides, the CDR3 is TGTGCCATCAGTGAATCTGGGAATAATCAGCCCCAGCATTTT. Translating gives CAISESGNNQPQHF.

This clonotype was seen ten or more times. The chain combines TRBV6-1 with TRBJ2-4, with D possibly matching TRBD2 (5 bases). The CDR3 loop spans 15 amino acids. V lost 7 bases to trimming and J lost 0 bases, with 13 bases between them. Germline lookup yields CDR1 MNHNS and CDR2 SASEGT. The DNA of the CDR3 is TGTGCCAGCACCACGACCCGGGAAGCCAAAAACATTCAGTACTTC. Encoded protein: CASTTTREAKNIQYF.

This chain uses TRBV11-2 with TRBJ2-2, with D possibly being TRBD2 (7 bases). Trimming removed 5 bases at V and 7 bases at J, with 17 bases between. CDR1 is SGHAT and CDR2 is FQNNGV in the germline V gene. This CDR3 contains 15 residues. CDR3 amino acids: CASSVFRGAIGELFF. The CDR3, as DNA: TGTGCCAGCAGCGTATTCCGGGGGGCCATCGGGGAGCTGTTTTTT.

This clonotype came up a few times. Here the CDR3 reads CASSYRAGASYEQYF. CDR3 in DNA: TGTGCCAGCAGTTACAGGGCGGGGGCTAGCTACGAGCAGTACTTC. The chain employs TRBV13 and TRBJ2-7; the D gene is possibly TRBD2 (7 bases). The CDR3 runs to 15 residues. CDR1 is PRHDT, CDR2 FYEKMQ, per germline (reference sequence). Trimming stripped 6 bases from V and 3 bases from J, with 18 bases between.

The rearrangement links TRBV25-1 to TRBJ2-3; TRBD1 matches 7 bases. The CDR3 totals 15 residues. Germline V gene sequence: CDR1 MGHDK, CDR2 SYGVNS. With V trimmed by 11 bases and J by 0 bases, 11 bases remained unmatched. The CDR3: CAASSLGQSTDTQYF. The CDR3 nucleotides read TGTGCCGCCAGCAGCCTGGGACAGAGCACAGATACGCAGTATTTT.

This clonotype was seen ten or more times. V gene TRBV28 combines with J gene TRBJ2-7, with D perhaps TRBD1 or TRBD2 (6 bases each). Germline V lookup: CDR1 MDHEN, CDR2 SYDVKM. Trimming took off 6 bases at V and 1 base at J, with 16 bases between the two ends. This CDR3 is built from 15 residues. In DNA, the CDR3 is TGTGCCAGCAGGAGGGGGGACGGAAGATCCTACGAGCAGTACTTC. Translated: CASRRGDGRSYEQYF.

This clonotype came up a few times. Here the CDR3 reads CASSPTGKFF. The CDR3 DNA sequence: TGTGCCAGCAGCCCGACAGGGAAGTTCTTC. V and J are TRBV2 and TRBJ2-1; 7 positions agree with TRBD1. Germline V lookup: CDR1 SNHLY, CDR2 FYNNEI. The V segment lost 6 bases and the J segment 14 bases; nucleotides outside the gene matches: 4. The CDR3 covers 10 residues. Full variable domain (remainder filled in from reference TRBV2 and TRBJ2-1): EPEVTQTPSHQVTQMGQEVILRCVPISNHLYFYWYRQILGQKVEFLVSFYNNEISEKSEIFDDQFSVERPDGSNFTLKIRSTKLEDSAMYFCASSPTGKFFGPGTRLTVL.

This clonotype appeared a few times. The J gene is TRBJ2-2, the V gene TRBV5-8; no clear D. V was trimmed by 7 bases and J by 8 bases, leaving 15 bases between them. Germline V gene lookup returns CDR1 SGHTS and CDR2 YDEGEE. The CDR3 has 13 amino acids. As DNA, the CDR3 is TGTGCCAGCCGATACATCGTTGAAGGGGAGCTGTTTTTT. Translation gives CASRYIVEGELFF.

The chain couples TRBV4-1 to TRBJ2-7; D gene uncertain. CDR1 and CDR2 (germline): MGHRA, YSYEKL. The CDR3 is 12 residues long. Trimming cost V 5 bases and J 5 bases, with 10 bases left between them. CDR3 sequence (DNA): TGCGCCAGCAGCTTGGTTAGAAACGAGCAGTACTTC. Translating it yields CASSLVRNEQYF.

This clonotype was recorded at least ten times. The chain combines TRBV11-3 with TRBJ2-5, with 7 bases identical to TRBD1. Germline trimming cut 4 bases from V and 5 bases from J; bases unmatched to any gene: 4. The CDR3 has 13 residues. Per germline, CDR1 SGHNT and CDR2 YENEEA. CDR3 coding DNA: TGTGCCAGCAGCTCAGACAGGGCTGAGACCCAGTACTTC. This sequence encodes CASSSDRAETQYF. The full variable domain, in which reference TRBV11-3 and TRBJ2-5 provide the parts outside the CDR3, is EAGVVQSPRYKIIEKKQPVAFWCNPISGHNTLYWYLQNLGQGPELLIRYENEEAVDDSQLPKDRFSAERLKGVDSTLKIQPAELGDSAVYLCASSSDRAETQYFGPGTRLLVL.

This clonotype was recorded many times. The chain uses TRBV4-2 and TRBJ2-5, with D possibly being TRBD2 (7 bases). The CDR3 covers 14 residues. Trimming took off 5 bases at V and 4 bases at J, with 14 bases between the two ends. Germline CDR1 is LGHNA and CDR2 is YNFKEQ. The CDR3 DNA sequence: TGTGCCAGCAGCAAAGGGGGGGCCGGAGAGACCCAGTACTTC. It translates to CASSKGGAGETQYF.

Many counts were recorded for this clonotype. This chain links TRBV20-1 with TRBJ2-3; 8 nucleotides align to TRBD2. The CDR3 is 17 residues long. Germline V lookup: CDR1 DFQATT, CDR2 SNEGSKA (reference sequence). Trimming cost V 6 bases and J 1 base; bases outside gene matches: 15. The CDR3 DNA follows: TGCAGTGCCACTTCAAGACTAGCGAGGGGGGGCACAGATACGCAGTATTTT. Amino acids: CSATSRLARGGTDTQYF.

This clonotype has a count of ten or more. The gene calls are TRBV6-4 and TRBJ2-5; weak D call: TRBD2 (5 bases). Trimming took off 4 bases at V and 5 bases at J, with 11 bases between the two ends. The CDR3 spans 13 residues. The germline V gene has CDR1 MRHNA and CDR2 SNTAGT. DNA of the CDR3: TGTGCCAGCAGTGGGTCCGGCGGGGAGACCCAGTACTTC. Translated, it gives CASSGSGGETQYF.

This clonotype has at least ten counts. The chain uses TRBV2 and TRBJ2-1, with 10 bases fitting TRBD2. Germline CDR1 and CDR2: SNHLY and FYNNEI. The junction had 7 bases not matched to a gene; V was cut back by 4 bases and J by 7 bases. This CDR3 has 15 amino acids. DNA for the CDR3: TGTGCCAGCAGTGTAGAAGCGGGGGGGCGTAATGAGCAGTTCTTC. Protein sequence: CASSVEAGGRNEQFF.

V usage is TRBV10-3 and J usage is TRBJ1-3; D call uncertain. The CDR3 runs to 11 residues. CDR1 is ENHRY, CDR2 SYGVKD, per germline. The DNA for the CDR3 is TGTGAATTAAGAGCTGGAAACACCATATATTTT. This codes for CELRAGNTIYF.

This clonotype occurred many times. V and J are TRBV5-1 and TRBJ2-3; 9 bases are shared with TRBD1. Germline CDR1 SGHRS, CDR2 YFSETQ. The CDR3 runs to 15 residues. V dropped 1 base and J dropped 4; count of bases not matched to a gene: 4. In DNA, the CDR3 is TGCGCCAGCAGCTTGCAGGGACAGGGACCAGATACGCAGTATTTT. Protein sequence: CASSLQGQGPDTQYF.

Notes on this clonotype: This may come from a read error, since a much larger clone is one base off. J is TRBJ2-2 and V is TRBV7-2, with 7 bases identical to TRBD1. CDR1 is SGHTA, CDR2 FQGNSA, per germline. The CDR3 spans 15 residues. Here the CDR3 reads CACSFRQGGVGELFF. CDR3 coding DNA: TGTGCCTGCAGCTTCAGACAGGGTGGTGTCGGGGAGCTGTTTTTT.

This clonotype was seen ten or more times. The chain couples TRBV9 to TRBJ2-1; TRBD1 is a possible D gene (5 bases). This CDR3 has 14 amino acids. The germline CDR1 and CDR2 sequences are SGDLS and YYNGEE. V gave up 3 bases and J gave up 9 bases, with 16 bases separating them. This CDR3 is CASSASAQALEQFF. CDR3 nucleotide sequence: TGTGCCAGCAGCGCCAGTGCACAGGCCCTTGAGCAGTTCTTC.

This clonotype was observed at least ten times. The chain combines TRBV2 with TRBJ1-2; 9 nucleotides agree with TRBD1. Germline V gene sequence: CDR1 SNHLY, CDR2 FYNNEI. With 7 bases clipped from V and 4 bases from J, the junction kept 4 bases outside the gene matches. The CDR3 has 13 residues. CDR3 sequence (DNA): TGTGCCAGCAAATCGACAGGGGGCTATGGCTACACCTTC. Amino acids: CASKSTGGYGYTF.

The chain is built from TRBV4-1 and TRBJ2-3; D remains ambiguous. The CDR3 runs 16 residues. Trimming left V 1 base short and J 2 bases short, with 13 bases between. The germline gives CDR1 MGHRA, CDR2 YSYEKL. The CDR3 loop is CASSQAPGTHTDTQYF. Written as DNA, the CDR3 is TGCGCCAGCAGCCAAGCCCCAGGTACCCACACAGATACGCAGTATTTT.

The sample holds many counts of this clonotype. The V call is TRBV20-1, the J call TRBJ2-5, with 9 bases that match TRBD1. Looked up from germline, CDR1 is DFQATT and CDR2 is SNEGSKA (reference sequence). Trimming cost V 1 base and J 5 bases; bases outside gene matches: 8. The CDR3 spans 15 residues. CDR3 protein: CSARVYRGLGETQYF. CDR3 bases: TGCAGTGCTAGAGTGTACAGGGGGCTCGGGGAGACCCAGTACTTC.